The 4 T cell receptor beta chains listed next were all sequenced from one sample in a study of shared clonotypes between healthy human individuals. The method was immunoSEQ multiplex PCR; TCRdb's version includes in-frame clones alone and lacks a portion of them. This sample has 1.4 million to 1.5 million clones, with about 96% found just once. The source material was naive CD4+ T cells sorted from blood. This sample's subset: CD45RA+ positively selected. These receptor sequences come from a man younger than 40 in good health.

This clone was detected only once. This chain links TRBV11-2 with TRBJ2-2; 7 nucleotides line up with TRBD2. CDR1 and CDR2 from the germline V gene are SGHAT and FQNNGV. The V and J ends lost 4 bases and 2 bases, in that order; junction bases with no gene match: 16. This CDR3 is 19 amino acids long. Written as DNA, the CDR3 is TGTGCCAGCAGCTATTCAGGCCTTTGGCTAGCGGAAAACACCGGGGAGCTGTTTTTT. Its protein is CASSYSGLWLAENTGELFF. Variable domain in full (rest from reference TRBV11-2 and TRBJ2-2): EAGVAQSPRYKIIEKRQSVAFWCNPISGHATLYWYQQILGQGPKLLIQFQNNGVVDDSQLPKDRFSAERLKGVDSTLKIQPAKLEDSAVYLCASSYSGLWLAENTGELFFGEGSRLTVL.

This CDR3 is CASSLTGSYRNEQFF. Written as DNA, the CDR3 is TGCGCCAGCAGCTTGACAGGGTCTTATAGGAATGAGCAGTTCTTC. This rearrangement joins TRBV5-1 to TRBJ2-1; weak D call: TRBD1 (6 bases). The CDR3 is 15 residues long. V was cut by 1 base and J by 7 bases, with 15 bases left in between. CDR1 is SGHRS, CDR2 YFSETQ, per germline.

Of note for this clone: Within the sample, other DNA sequences also encode this same CDR3. The chain is built from TRBV20-1 and TRBJ2-7; D call uncertain. The length of the CDR3 is 11 residues. In germline, CDR1 is DFQATT, CDR2 SNEGSKA (reference sequence). V lost 2 bases and J lost 6, with 8 bases in between. Here the CDR3 DNA reads TGCAGTGCTAGATCCACGGGCGAGCAGTACTTC. This gives the protein CSARSTGEQYF.

The rearrangement joins TRBV10-1 to TRBJ2-1; 10 bases fit TRBD2. The CDR3 has 15 amino acids. V shed 6 bases, J shed 9 bases, and the junction held 11 bases outside the gene matches. Germline V gene data show CDR1 as WNHNN and CDR2 as SYGVQD (reference sequence). This CDR3 is CASSERGTSAGEQFF. CDR3 sequence (DNA): TGCGCCAGCAGCGAACGAGGGACTAGCGCCGGTGAGCAGTTCTTC.